This section outlines one T cell receptor (beta chain) sequence together with its context. The data belong to a study of blood T cell repertoires in COVID-19. Clones were read by immunoSEQ multiplex PCR, and TCRdb kept only the in-frame ones, dropping some. The table has 50,000 to 75,000 clones, roughly 86% seen once. The TCR was taken from a woman between 45 and 65 years old with active or convalescent COVID-19. The sequenced sample was peripheral blood.

The CDR3 coding sequence is TGTGCCAGCAGCTTGGTGGACAGGGTTCGTGAGACCCAGTACTTC. Amino acid sequence: CASSLVDRVRETQYF. The chain recombines TRBV5-6 with TRBJ2-5; 8 bases align to TRBD1. The CDR3 extends over 15 amino acids. Germline V lookup: CDR1 SGHDT, CDR2 YYEEEE. With V trimmed by 0 bases and J by 5 bases, 6 bases remained unmatched. Based on the CDR3 plus reference TRBV5-6 and TRBJ2-5, the full variable domain is DAGVTQSPTHLIKTRGQQVTLRCSPKSGHDTVSWYQQALGQGPQFIFQYYEEEERQRGNFPDRFSGHQFPNYSSELNVNALLLGDSALYLCASSLVDRVRETQYFGPGTRLLVL.